This T cell receptor (beta chain) was profiled in a study of shared clonotypes between healthy human individuals. TCRdb's table, derived via immunoSEQ multiplex PCR, lists solely in-frame clones and lacks some. The repertoire includes 640,000 or so clones, 60% to 80% of them detected once, and around 2% sits in the top ten. A note on this clone: Its antigen remains unknown.

General study findings and limits: Relative to clonotypes present in all four donors, those not shared had lower generation probabilities. The diversity represented, both genetic and in exposure history, was limited by few donors.

With 6 bases removed from V and 2 bases from J, the gap between germline ends came to 17 bases. This CDR3 contains 16 residues. Germline loops: CDR1 MNHGY, CDR2 SAAAGT. From CD4+ cells came CD45RA+ naive and CD45RA-negative memory subsets. The receptor was isolated from a woman in her thirties in good health. V is TRBV6-8 and J is TRBJ2-1; possibly TRBD1 or TRBD2 for D (5 bases each). The specimen sequenced was memory CD4+ T cells sorted from blood. Stated subset: CD45RA-negative fraction. The CDR3 sequence: CASSSGGRTTYNEQFF. CDR3 in DNA: TGTGCCAGCAGCAGTGGGGGACGAACAACCTACAATGAGCAGTTCTTC.